Each of the 23 T cell receptor beta chains below was sequenced from the same sample in a study of blood T cell repertoires in COVID-19. TCRdb keeps only in-frame clones here, not all; method: immunoSEQ multiplex PCR. The sample holds roughly 200,000 clones; roughly four fifths are singletons and the top ten take 10% to 15%. Specimen: PBMCs or T cells enriched from blood (not recorded which). The receptors were gathered from a man aged 40-50 years who had recovered from COVID-19.

This chain links TRBV5-5 with TRBJ2-1; 10 positions agree with TRBD2. Germline CDR1 reads SGHKS; CDR2 reads YYEKEE (reference sequence). This CDR3 is built from 18 residues. Germline trimming cut 3 bases from V and 0 bases from J; bases unmatched to any gene: 9. The CDR3 coding sequence is TGTGCCAGCAGCTCCGGGCTAGCGGGAGCCATCTCCTACAATGAGCAGTTCTTC. Its protein is CASSSGLAGAISYNEQFF.

This chain joins TRBV27 and TRBJ1-4; TRBD1 agrees at 7 bases. The CDR3 is made up of 14 amino acids. V lost 4 bases and J lost 4; bases outside the gene matches: 3. Germline CDR1 reads MNHEY; CDR2 reads SMNVEV (reference sequence). CDR3 in DNA: TGTGCCAGCAGTTCGGGACAGAATAATGAAAAACTGTTTTTT. It translates to CASSSGQNNEKLFF.

The genes are TRBV3-1 (or the pseudogene TRBV3-2) and TRBJ2-2; D not resolved. V was clipped by 1 base and J by 6 bases, with 15 bases between them. The CDR3 consists of 16 residues. Germline CDR1 reads LGHDT; CDR2 reads YNNKEL (reference sequence). The CDR3 DNA reads TGTGCCAGCAGCCAAGTTACGTCGGCGGTCCCCGGGGAGCTGTTTTTT. It is translated as CASSQVTSAVPGELFF.

This chain joins TRBV4-2 and TRBJ1-1; 8 bases are shared with TRBD1. Germline loops: CDR1 LGHNA, CDR2 YNFKEQ. The CDR3 totals 15 residues. Trimming removed 4 bases from V and 2 bases from J; junction bases left unmatched: 6. The CDR3 DNA reads as TGTGCCAGCAGCCCTAGGGACAGGTCAAACACTGAAGCTTTCTTT. Protein sequence: CASSPRDRSNTEAFF.

This chain connects TRBV20-1 to TRBJ1-2; 7 bases are a match to TRBD1. V was pared by 5 bases and J by 7 bases, with 4 bases of the junction left unmatched. The CDR3 has 11 residues. CDR1 DFQATT and CDR2 SNEGSKA come from the germline V gene (reference sequence). CDR3 in amino acids: CSADRVFGYTF. The CDR3 DNA reads as TGCAGTGCTGACAGGGTCTTTGGCTACACCTTC.

This chain links TRBV3-1 (or the pseudogene TRBV3-2) with TRBJ2-4, with D possibly TRBD2 on 6 matching bases. The CDR3 sequence is 14 residues long. With 1 base removed from V and 8 bases from J, the gap between germline ends came to 12 bases. Germline CDR1 is LGHDT and CDR2 is YNNKEL (reference sequence). The CDR3 nucleotides read TGTGCCAGCAGCCAAGTACTAGCCGGAGACATTCAGTACTTC. Translating it yields CASSQVLAGDIQYF.

For this clone: A much bigger clone sits one base away, suggesting this may be a read error. V usage is TRBV6-5 and J usage is TRBJ1-5; TRBD1 aligns across 7 bases. With 6 bases clipped from V and 6 bases from J, the junction kept 5 bases outside the gene matches. This CDR3 spans 13 amino acids. Per the germline V gene, CDR1 is MNHEY and CDR2 is SVGAGI. CDR3 loop: CASSPQGGQPQHF. The DNA of the CDR3 is TGTGCCAGCAGCCCCCAGGGGGGTCAGCCCCAGCATTTT.

J is TRBJ2-7 and V is TRBV7-8; 9 bases are shared with TRBD2. J lost 3 bases, V lost 5 bases, and 5 bases had no gene match. CDR1 is SGHVS and CDR2 is FQNEAQ in the germline V gene. The CDR3 runs 14 residues. CDR3 sequence (DNA): TGTGCCAGCAGCCTACAGACTAGCGGCTACGAGCAGTACTTC. This translates into CASSLQTSGYEQYF. Supplemented by reference TRBV7-8 and TRBJ2-7, the full variable domain reads GAGVSQSPRYKVAKRGQDVALRCDPISGHVSLFWYQQALGQGPEFLTYFQNEAQLDKSGLPSDRFFAERPEGSVSTLKIQRTQQEDSAVYLCASSLQTSGYEQYFGPGTRLTVT.

The chain employs TRBV18 and TRBJ2-7, with 14 bases aligning to TRBD2. CDR1 is KGHSH, CDR2 LQKENI, per germline. J lost 2 bases, V lost 6 bases, and 6 bases had no gene match. The length of the CDR3 is 16 residues. Here the CDR3 reads CASSLRLAGGPYEQYF. In DNA form, the CDR3 reads TGTGCCAGCTCCCTCCGACTAGCGGGAGGGCCCTACGAGCAGTACTTC.

Only a few counts were recorded for this clone. The gene calls are TRBV6-6 and TRBJ1-1; 7 nucleotides match TRBD1. CDR1 is MNHNY, CDR2 SVGAGI, per germline (reference sequence). CDR3 length: 14 amino acids. V lost 6 bases to trimming and J lost 2 bases; unmatched junction nucleotides: 6. CDR3 amino acids: CASSWGQLNTEAFF. The CDR3, as DNA: TGTGCCAGCAGCTGGGGACAGTTAAACACTGAAGCTTTCTTT.

This sequence joins TRBV5-6 and TRBJ2-1; 7 bases fit TRBD2. CDR3 size: 15 residues. The germline CDR1 and CDR2 sequences are SGHDT and YYEEEE. Trimming removed 1 base from V and 4 bases from J; junction bases left unmatched: 5. As DNA, the CDR3 is TGTGCCAGCAGCTTGCGTCTAGCGGAATACAATGAGCAGTTCTTC. It specifies CASSLRLAEYNEQFF.

This sequence joins TRBV7-9 and TRBJ2-1; TRBD2 might be the D (5 bases). CDR1 SEHNR and CDR2 FQNEAQ come from the germline V gene (reference sequence). V gave up 5 bases and J gave up 6 bases, with 17 bases separating them. The CDR3 loop spans 15 amino acids. The DNA for the CDR3 is TGTGCCAGCAGCGCCCCAACTAGATTTGCCAATGAGCAGTTCTTC. Amino acids: CASSAPTRFANEQFF.

The V gene is TRBV7-2, the J gene TRBJ2-2; D is unclear. The V gene's germline CDR1 is SGHTA and CDR2 FQGNSA. Trimming took 5 bases from V and 4 from J, leaving 20 bases between them. The CDR3 is made up of 17 amino acids. In DNA form, the CDR3 reads TGTGCCAGCAGCCCTCTCGTTGCAGCTACGGGCACCGGGGAGCTGTTTTTT. As protein: CASSPLVAATGTGELFF.

This clone has just a few counts. J is TRBJ1-6 and V is TRBV7-2; the D gene is possibly TRBD1 (5 bases). The CDR3 has 15 amino acids. The germline CDR1 and CDR2 sequences are SGHTA and FQGNSA. Trimming left V 1 base short and J 5 bases short, with 9 bases between. CDR3 sequence (DNA): TGTGCCAGCAGCTTAGTAGTAGGGGATAATTCACCCCTCCACTTT. The encoded protein is CASSLVVGDNSPLHF. Supplemented by reference TRBV7-2 and TRBJ1-6, the full variable domain reads GAGVSQSPSNKVTEKGKDVELRCDPISGHTALYWYRQSLGQGLEFLIYFQGNSAPDKSGLPSDRFSAERTGGSVSTLTIQRTQQEDSAVYLCASSLVVGDNSPLHFGNGTRLTVT.

This clone was picked up one time. This chain uses TRBV7-3 with TRBJ2-3; 8 nucleotides agree with TRBD2. J lost 5 bases, V lost 5 bases, and 9 bases had no gene match. The CDR3 has 15 amino acids. CDR1 is SGHTA, CDR2 FQGTGA, per germline. In DNA form, the CDR3 reads TGTGCCAGCAGCCCGGGGGGGCGCTTCGAAGATACGCAGTATTTT. It yields the protein CASSPGGRFEDTQYF. Filled out from reference TRBV7-3 and TRBJ2-3, the complete variable domain reads GAGVSQTPSNKVTEKGKYVELRCDPISGHTALYWYRQSLGQGPEFLIYFQGTGAADDSGLPNDRFFAVRPEGSVSTLKIQRTERGDSAVYLCASSPGGRFEDTQYFGPGTRLTVL.

Only one count was recorded for this clone. The chain joins TRBV9 to TRBJ1-5; D gene uncertain. Germline CDR1 reads SGDLS; CDR2 reads YYNGEE. V lost 0 bases and J 1 base, leaving 8 bases between the germline ends. The CDR3 runs 15 residues. The CDR3 DNA reads as TGTGCCAGCAGCGTAGGGCCATTGAGCAATCAGCCCCAGCATTTT. Its protein is CASSVGPLSNQPQHF.

In DNA form, the CDR3 reads TGTGCCAGCAGTTACAAACTAGCGGAGGGCGAGCAGTACTTC. Protein product: CASSYKLAEGEQYF. The rearrangement uses TRBV6-2 or TRBV6-3 and TRBJ2-7; the match to TRBD2 covers 8 bases. The CDR3 spans 14 residues. After removal of 2 bases from V and 6 bases from J, the junction contained 6 bases not matched to a gene. From germline, CDR1 is MNHEY and CDR2 SVGEGT.

This clone has a handful of counts. Written as DNA, the CDR3 is TGTGCCAGCAGCTTGGACAGGGGAGGTATGAACACTGAAGCTTTCTTT. Translating gives CASSLDRGGMNTEAFF. This sequence joins TRBV5-4 and TRBJ1-1; 7 bases line up with TRBD1. After removal of 0 bases from V and 0 bases from J, the junction contained 5 bases not matched to a gene. The CDR3 is 16 residues long. Looked up from germline, CDR1 is SGHNT and CDR2 is YYREEE (reference sequence).

The rearrangement links TRBV18 to TRBJ2-1; D is undetermined. Germline V gives CDR1 KGHSH, CDR2 LQKENI. Trimming took off 4 bases at V and 4 bases at J, with 8 bases between the two ends. The CDR3 consists of 13 residues. The CDR3 spells CASSLQNYNEQFF. The DNA for the CDR3 is TGTGCCAGCTCACTCCAAAATTACAATGAGCAGTTCTTC.

This chain joins TRBV4-1 and TRBJ2-7, with 7 positions matching TRBD1. Trimming removed 4 bases from V and 4 bases from J; junction bases left unmatched: 7. The CDR3 loop spans 14 amino acids. The germline gives CDR1 MGHRA, CDR2 YSYEKL. As DNA, the CDR3 is TGCGCCAGCAGCCGAGATCCGACAGGGTACGAGCAGTACGTC. Amino acids: CASSRDPTGYEQYV.

This clone has a single count. V usage is TRBV6-5 and J usage is TRBJ1-6, with D tentatively TRBD1 (5 bases). The CDR3 runs to 15 residues. Germline CDR1 is MNHEY and CDR2 is SVGAGI. V lost 6 bases to trimming and J lost 10 bases, with 19 bases between them. Here the CDR3 reads CASSVLGDSISPLHF. The DNA of the CDR3 is TGTGCCAGCAGCGTCTTAGGGGACTCTATATCACCCCTCCACTTT.

The genes are TRBV6-6 and TRBJ2-1; 10 nucleotides match TRBD2. The length of the CDR3 is 17 residues. V gave up 5 bases and J gave up 6 bases; unmatched junction bases: 13. CDR1 is MNHNY, CDR2 SVGAGI, per germline (reference sequence). This CDR3 is CASSLTGGLAGANEQFF. The CDR3, as DNA: TGTGCCAGCAGTCTAACAGGGGGGCTAGCGGGAGCCAATGAGCAGTTCTTC.

Many counts were recorded for this clone. The chain combines TRBV21-1 with TRBJ2-1; the table's D call, TRBD1, was not checked against the DNA. TRBV21-1 is listed as a pseudogene. The CDR3 sequence is 16 residues long. CDR3 loop: CASSKDRDRVFNEQFF. The CDR3, as DNA: TGTGCCAGCAGCAAAGACCGGGACAGGGTATTCAATGAGCAGTTCTTC.